Below are 4 T cell receptor beta chains sequenced from a single sample in a study of T cell responses to AZD1222 COVID-19 vaccine. The method was immunoSEQ multiplex PCR; TCRdb's version includes in-frame clones alone and lacks a portion of them. This table holds 90,000 to 130,000 clones, over 90% found once. Material: peripheral blood, obtained 28 days after the second AZD1222 dose. These receptors all stem from an adult who received the AZD1222 COVID-19 vaccine.

The chain is built from TRBV13 and TRBJ1-2, with 9 bases identical to TRBD1. Trimming took 5 bases from V and 6 from J; bases not matched to a gene: 10. CDR1 PRHDT and CDR2 FYEKMQ come from the germline V gene (reference sequence). This CDR3 spans 15 amino acids. The CDR3: CASSPRGTGKDGYTF. CDR3 in DNA: TGTGCCAGCAGCCCGCGAGGGACAGGGAAGGATGGCTACACCTTC.

The chain combines TRBV5-1 with TRBJ2-5; 15 nucleotides align to TRBD2. J lost 4 bases, V lost 4 bases, and 2 bases had no gene match. The CDR3 runs to 15 residues. Germline V gene sequence: CDR1 SGHRS, CDR2 YFSETQ. DNA for the CDR3: TGCGCCAGCAGCCGGACTAGCGGGGGGGCAGAGACCCAGTACTTC. It encodes CASSRTSGGAETQYF.

In this sample, this clone turned up once. The chain uses TRBV29-1 and TRBJ1-2, with D perhaps TRBD1 (5 bases). Germline CDR1 reads SQVTM; CDR2 reads ANQGSEA. Trimming shortened V by 0 bases and J by 5 bases, and 10 bases separated the two germline ends. The CDR3 extends over 13 amino acids. The CDR3: CSVEEKGTYGYTF. The CDR3 DNA reads as TGCAGCGTTGAAGAGAAAGGGACTTATGGCTACACCTTC.

CDR3 residues: CASILGDLNTEAFF. Written as DNA, the CDR3 is TGTGCCAGTATCTTAGGGGACCTGAACACTGAAGCTTTCTTT. The V and J genes are TRBV19 and TRBJ1-1; a weak D match, TRBD1 (5 bases). The V gene's germline CDR1 is LNHDA and CDR2 SQIVND (reference sequence). Trimming took off 7 bases at V and 0 bases at J, with 12 bases between the two ends. This CDR3 comprises 14 residues. The full variable domain, its missing parts supplied by reference TRBV19 and TRBJ1-1, is DGGITQSPKYLFRKEGQNVTLSCEQNLNHDAMYWYRQDPGQGLRLIYYSQIVNDFQKGDIAEGYSVSREKKESFPLTVTSAQKNPTAFYLCASILGDLNTEAFFGQGTRLTVV.